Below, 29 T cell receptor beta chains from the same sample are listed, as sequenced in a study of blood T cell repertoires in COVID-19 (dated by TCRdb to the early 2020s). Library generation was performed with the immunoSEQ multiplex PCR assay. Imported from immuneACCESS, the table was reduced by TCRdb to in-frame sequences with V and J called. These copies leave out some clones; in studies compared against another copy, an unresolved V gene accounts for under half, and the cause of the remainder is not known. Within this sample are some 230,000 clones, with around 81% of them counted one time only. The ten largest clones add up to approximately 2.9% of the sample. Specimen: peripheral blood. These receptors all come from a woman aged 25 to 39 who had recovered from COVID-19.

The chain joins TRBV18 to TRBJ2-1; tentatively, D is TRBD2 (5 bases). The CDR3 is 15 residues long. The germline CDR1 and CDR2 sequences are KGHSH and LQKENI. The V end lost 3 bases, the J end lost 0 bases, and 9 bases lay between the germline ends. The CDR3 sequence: CASSPGSLSYNEQFF. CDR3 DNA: TGTGCCAGCTCACCTGGGAGCCTCTCCTACAATGAGCAGTTCTTC.

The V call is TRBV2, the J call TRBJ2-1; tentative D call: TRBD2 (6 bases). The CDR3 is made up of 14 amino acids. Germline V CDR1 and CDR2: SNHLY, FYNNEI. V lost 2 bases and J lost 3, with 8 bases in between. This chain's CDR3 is CASSEQGGYNEQFF. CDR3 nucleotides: TGTGCCAGCAGTGAACAGGGAGGCTACAATGAGCAGTTCTTC.

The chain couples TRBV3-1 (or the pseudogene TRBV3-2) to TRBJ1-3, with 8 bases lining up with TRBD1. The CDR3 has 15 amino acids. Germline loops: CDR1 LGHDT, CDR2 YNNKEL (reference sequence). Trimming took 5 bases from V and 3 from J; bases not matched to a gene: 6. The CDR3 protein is CASSDLTGVGNTIYF. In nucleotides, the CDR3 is TGTGCCAGCAGCGACCTGACAGGGGTTGGAAACACCATATATTTT.

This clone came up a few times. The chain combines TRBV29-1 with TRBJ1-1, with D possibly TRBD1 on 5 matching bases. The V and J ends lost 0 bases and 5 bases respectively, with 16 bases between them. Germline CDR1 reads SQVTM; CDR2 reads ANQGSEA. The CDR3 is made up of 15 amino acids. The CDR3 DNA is TGCAGCGTTGAAGAAACCGCCAGGGATGGAACTGAAGCTTTCTTT. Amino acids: CSVEETARDGTEAFF.

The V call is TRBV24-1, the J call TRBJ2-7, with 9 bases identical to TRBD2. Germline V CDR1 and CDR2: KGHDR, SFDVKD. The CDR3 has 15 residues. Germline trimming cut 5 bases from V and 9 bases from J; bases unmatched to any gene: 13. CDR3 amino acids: CATSAPTSGSLRQYF. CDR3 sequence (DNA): TGTGCCACCAGTGCCCCGACTAGCGGTTCTCTCAGGCAGTACTTC.

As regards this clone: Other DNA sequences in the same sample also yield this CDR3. The CDR3 nucleotides read TGTGCCAGCAGCGCTGGGACTAGCGGATCCTACGAGCAGTACTTC. It encodes CASSAGTSGSYEQYF. This sequence joins TRBV9 and TRBJ2-7, with 11 bases identical to TRBD2. Germline-derived CDR1 and CDR2 are SGDLS and YYNGEE. The ends lost 3 bases at V and 1 base at J; junction bases unmatched: 3. The CDR3 is 15 amino acids.

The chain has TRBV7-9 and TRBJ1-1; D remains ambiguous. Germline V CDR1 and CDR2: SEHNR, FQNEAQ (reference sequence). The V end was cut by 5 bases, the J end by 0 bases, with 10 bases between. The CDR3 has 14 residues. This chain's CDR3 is CASSPGGMNTEAFF. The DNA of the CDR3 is TGTGCCAGCAGCCCGGGAGGGATGAACACTGAAGCTTTCTTT.

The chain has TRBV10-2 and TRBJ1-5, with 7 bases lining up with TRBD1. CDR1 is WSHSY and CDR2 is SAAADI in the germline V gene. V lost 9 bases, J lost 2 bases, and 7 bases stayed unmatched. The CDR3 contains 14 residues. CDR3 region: CASYNRGGNQPQHF. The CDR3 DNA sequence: TGCGCCAGTTACAACAGGGGAGGCAATCAGCCCCAGCATTTT.

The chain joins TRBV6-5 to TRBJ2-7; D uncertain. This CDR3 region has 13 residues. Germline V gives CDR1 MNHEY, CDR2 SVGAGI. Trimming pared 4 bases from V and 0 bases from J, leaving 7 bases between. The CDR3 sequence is CASSWSHSYEQYF. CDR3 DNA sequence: TGTGCCAGCAGTTGGTCACACTCCTACGAGCAGTACTTC.

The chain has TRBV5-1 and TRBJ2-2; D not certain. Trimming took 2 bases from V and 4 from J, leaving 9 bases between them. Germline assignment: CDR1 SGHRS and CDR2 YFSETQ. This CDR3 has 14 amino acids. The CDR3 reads CASSFGEITGELFF. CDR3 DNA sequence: TGCGCCAGCAGCTTTGGAGAGATCACCGGGGAGCTGTTTTTT.

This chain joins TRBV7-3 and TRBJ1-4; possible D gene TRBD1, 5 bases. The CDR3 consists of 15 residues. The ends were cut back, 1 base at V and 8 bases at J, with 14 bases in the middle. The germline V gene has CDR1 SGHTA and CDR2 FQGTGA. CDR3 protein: CASSLRGQQGEKLFF. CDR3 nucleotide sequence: TGTGCCAGCAGCTTAAGAGGCCAGCAGGGAGAAAAACTGTTTTTT.

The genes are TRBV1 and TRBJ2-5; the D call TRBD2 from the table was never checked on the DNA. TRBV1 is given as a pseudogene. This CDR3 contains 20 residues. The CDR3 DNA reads TGCACCAGCAGCCAAGATGGTGGGAAAAGCGGGAGGTGCGACAAAGAGACCCAGTACTTC. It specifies CTSSQDGGKSGRCDKETQYF.

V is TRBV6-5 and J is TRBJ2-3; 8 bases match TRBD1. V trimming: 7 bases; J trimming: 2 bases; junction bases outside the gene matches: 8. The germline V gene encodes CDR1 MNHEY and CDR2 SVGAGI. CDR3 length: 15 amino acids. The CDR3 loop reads CASTHRGTTTDTQYF. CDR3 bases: TGTGCCAGCACTCACAGGGGGACCACCACAGATACGCAGTATTTT.

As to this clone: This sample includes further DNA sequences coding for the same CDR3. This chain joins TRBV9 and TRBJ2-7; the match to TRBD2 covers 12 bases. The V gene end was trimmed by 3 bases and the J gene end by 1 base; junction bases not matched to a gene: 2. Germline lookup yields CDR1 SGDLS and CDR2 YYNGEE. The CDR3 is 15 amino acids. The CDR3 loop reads CASSAGTSGSYEQYF. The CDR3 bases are TGTGCCAGCAGCGCCGGGACTAGCGGGTCCTACGAGCAGTACTTC.

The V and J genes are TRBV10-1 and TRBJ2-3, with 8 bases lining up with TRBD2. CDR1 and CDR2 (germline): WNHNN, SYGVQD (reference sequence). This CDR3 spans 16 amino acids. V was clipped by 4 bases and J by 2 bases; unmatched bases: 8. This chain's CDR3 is CASSVSSGRVTDTQYF. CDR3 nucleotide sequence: TGCGCCAGCAGTGTGTCGAGCGGGAGAGTCACAGATACGCAGTATTTT.

The CDR3: CSHYLSGTDTQYF. In DNA form, the CDR3 reads TGCAGCCACTACCTAAGTGGAACAGATACGCAGTATTTT. The J gene is TRBJ2-3, the V gene TRBV29-1; D gene uncertain. Trimming took off 8 bases at V and 3 bases at J, with 15 bases between the two ends. CDR3 length: 13 amino acids. Germline V gene sequence: CDR1 SQVTM, CDR2 ANQGSEA.

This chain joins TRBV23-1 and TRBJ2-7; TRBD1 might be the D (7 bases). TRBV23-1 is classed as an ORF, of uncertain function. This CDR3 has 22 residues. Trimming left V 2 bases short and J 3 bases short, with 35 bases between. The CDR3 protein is CASSQEGDRPGQLGGPRYEQYF. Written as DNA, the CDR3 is TGCGCCAGCAGTCAAGAGGGGGATAGACCGGGACAGCTTGGAGGGCCCCGCTACGAGCAGTACTTC.

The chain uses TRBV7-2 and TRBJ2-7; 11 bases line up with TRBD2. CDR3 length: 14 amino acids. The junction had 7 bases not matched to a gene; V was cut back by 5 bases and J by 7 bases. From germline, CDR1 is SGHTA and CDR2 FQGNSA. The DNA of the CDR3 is TGTGCCAGCAGCCCCCTAGCGGGAGGCACAGAGCAGTACTTC. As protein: CASSPLAGGTEQYF.

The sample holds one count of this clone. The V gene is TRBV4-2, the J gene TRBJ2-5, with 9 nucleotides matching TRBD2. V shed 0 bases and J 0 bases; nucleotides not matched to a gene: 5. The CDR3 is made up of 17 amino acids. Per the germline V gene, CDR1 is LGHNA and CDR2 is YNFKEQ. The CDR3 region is CASSQEAGGRYQETQYF. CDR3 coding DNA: TGTGCCAGCAGCCAAGAGGCGGGAGGGAGGTACCAAGAGACCCAGTACTTC.

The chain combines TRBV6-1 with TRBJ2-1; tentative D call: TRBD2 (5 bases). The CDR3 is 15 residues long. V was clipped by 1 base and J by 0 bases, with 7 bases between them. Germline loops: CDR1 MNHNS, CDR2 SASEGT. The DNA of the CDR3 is TGTGCCAGCAGTGAAGATCTAGCCTCCTACAATGAGCAGTTCTTC. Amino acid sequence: CASSEDLASYNEQFF.

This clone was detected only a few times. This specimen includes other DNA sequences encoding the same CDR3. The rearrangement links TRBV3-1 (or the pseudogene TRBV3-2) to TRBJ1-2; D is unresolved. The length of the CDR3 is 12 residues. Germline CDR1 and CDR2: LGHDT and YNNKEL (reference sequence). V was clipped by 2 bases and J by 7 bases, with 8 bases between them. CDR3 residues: CASSQRAGGYTF. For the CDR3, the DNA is TGTGCCAGCAGCCAAAGGGCGGGTGGCTACACCTTC.

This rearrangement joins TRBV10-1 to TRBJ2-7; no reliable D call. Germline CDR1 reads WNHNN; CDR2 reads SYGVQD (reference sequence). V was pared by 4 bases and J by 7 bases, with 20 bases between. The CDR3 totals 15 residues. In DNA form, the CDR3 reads TGCGCCAGCAGTGCGAGTGTTCTAAATTCCGGGGAGCAGTACTTC. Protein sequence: CASSASVLNSGEQYF.

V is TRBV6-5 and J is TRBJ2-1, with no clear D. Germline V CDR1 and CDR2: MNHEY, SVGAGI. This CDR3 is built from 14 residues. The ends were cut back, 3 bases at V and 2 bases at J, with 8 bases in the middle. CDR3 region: CASSYSRTYNEQFF. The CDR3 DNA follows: TGTGCCAGCAGTTATTCGCGGACCTACAATGAGCAGTTCTTC.

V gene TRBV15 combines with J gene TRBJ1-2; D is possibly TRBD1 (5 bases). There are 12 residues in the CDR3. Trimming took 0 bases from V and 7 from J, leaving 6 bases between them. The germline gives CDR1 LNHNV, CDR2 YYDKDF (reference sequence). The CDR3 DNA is TGTGCCACCAGCAGAGAGGGGCTTGGCTACACCTTC. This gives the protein CATSREGLGYTF.

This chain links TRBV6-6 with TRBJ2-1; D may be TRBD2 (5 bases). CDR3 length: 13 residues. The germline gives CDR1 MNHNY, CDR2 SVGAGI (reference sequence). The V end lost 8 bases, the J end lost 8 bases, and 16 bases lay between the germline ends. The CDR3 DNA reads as TGTGCCAGCGGCACCCTAGCCGGCCATGAGCAGTTCTTC. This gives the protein CASGTLAGHEQFF.

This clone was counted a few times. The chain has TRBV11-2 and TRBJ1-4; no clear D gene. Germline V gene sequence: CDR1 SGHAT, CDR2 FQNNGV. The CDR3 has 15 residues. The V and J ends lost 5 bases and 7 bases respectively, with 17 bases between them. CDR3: CASSPPGMRGEKLFF. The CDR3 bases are TGTGCCAGCAGCCCCCCGGGTATGCGAGGTGAAAAACTGTTTTTT.

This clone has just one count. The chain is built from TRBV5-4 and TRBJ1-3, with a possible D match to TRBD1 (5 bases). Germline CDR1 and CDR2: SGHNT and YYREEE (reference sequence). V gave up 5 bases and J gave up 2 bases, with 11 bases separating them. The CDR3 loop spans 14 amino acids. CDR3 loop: CASSGGGTGNTIYF. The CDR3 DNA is TGTGCCAGCAGTGGGGGGGGAACTGGAAACACCATATATTTT.

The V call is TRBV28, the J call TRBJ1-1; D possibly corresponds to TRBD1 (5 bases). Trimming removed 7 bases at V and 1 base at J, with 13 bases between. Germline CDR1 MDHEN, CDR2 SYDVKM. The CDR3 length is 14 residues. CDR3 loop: CASIQVGKNTEAFF. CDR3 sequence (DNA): TGTGCCAGCATACAGGTAGGGAAGAACACTGAAGCTTTCTTT.

Written as DNA, the CDR3 is TGCGCCAGCAGCTCACTAGCGGGAGGGACAGTGTACAATGAGCAGTTCTTC. Its translation: CASSSLAGGTVYNEQFF. V usage is TRBV5-1 and J usage is TRBJ2-1, with TRBD2 identical over 13 bases. Germline CDR1 and CDR2: SGHRS and YFSETQ. The CDR3 spans 17 residues. The V and J ends lost 3 bases and 4 bases, in that order; junction bases with no gene match: 7.